What follows describes a single T cell receptor beta chain. No antigen is known for it. This sample stems from a study of metastatic and nonmetastatic thyroid tumors. Study-wide background: From malignant and benign thyroid patients, repertoires in blood and in tumor or nodule tissue were compared.

Thyroid surgery was performed in patients who had received no treatment beforehand. The study's findings and limits: Benign nodules were reported to have significantly lower TCR beta diversity than malignant thyroid tumors, in blood and tumor.

Study processing details: CDR3 differences across clinicopathological groups were used to build a distant-metastasis classifier for papillary thyroid cancer. Using MiXCR, TCRdb reanalyzed the PCR reads. TCRdb, rather than the study authors, made the V and J calls. The table lists over 50,000 clones, 25% to 35% of them singletons. With V trimmed by 7 bases and J by 5 bases, 9 bases remained unmatched. This CDR3 region has 14 residues. The germline gives CDR1 MNHEY, CDR2 SVGAGI. The chain employs TRBV6-5 and TRBJ2-7; 9 bases agree with TRBD1. The source of this sequence is a female donor with papillary thyroid cancer or a benign thyroid nodule (not recorded which). Some clones in this sample may be carry-over from other donors' samples. The sequenced sample consisted of blood. The CDR3 loop reads CASNSYRGQDEQYF. In DNA form, the CDR3 reads TGTGCCAGCAATTCTTACAGGGGGCAGGACGAGCAGTACTTC.